At least ten counts were recorded for the clone carrying this T cell receptor beta chain. V was pared by 4 bases and J by 4 bases, with 9 bases of the junction left unmatched. The length of the CDR3 is 15 residues. The germline gives CDR1 MNHEY, CDR2 SVGAGI. Documented time point: newly diagnosed GD, antithyroid drugs for less than 3 months. PBMCs were the source of the RNA used for TCR sequencing. The data belong to a study of regulatory T cells in long-lasting Graves disease. Library construction for TCR beta used iRepertoire HTBI primers and Arm-PCR of CDR3 regions. From the multiplex PCR reads, TCRdb called clonotypes with MiXCR, one entry per CDR3 protein. In the table there are about 220,000 distinct CDR3 sequences, roughly 19% of which are singletons. These data were likewise used in another study, on T cells in Graves' hyperthyroidism and ophthalmopathy.

The sequence was collected from a woman younger than 45 with Graves disease. This chain joins TRBV6-5 and TRBJ1-2; 7 bases match TRBD1. Source: peripheral blood mononuclear cells (PBMCs), taken at new diagnosis, from a patient treated with antithyroid drugs. The CDR3 DNA reads as TGTGCCAGCAGTTCCCCCAGGGACAGCGCCTATGGCTACACCTTC. This sequence encodes CASSSPRDSAYGYTF.